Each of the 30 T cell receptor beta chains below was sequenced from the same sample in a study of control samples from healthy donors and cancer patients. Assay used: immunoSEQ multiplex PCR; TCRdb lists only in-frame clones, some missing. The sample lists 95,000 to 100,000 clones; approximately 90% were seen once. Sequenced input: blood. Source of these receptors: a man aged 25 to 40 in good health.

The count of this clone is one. CDR3 in amino acids: CASKQGQGYGYTF. CDR3 nucleotide sequence: TGTGCCAGCAAACAGGGACAGGGGTATGGCTACACCTTC. The chain couples TRBV6-5 to TRBJ1-2; 10 bases agree with TRBD1. The germline gives CDR1 MNHEY, CDR2 SVGAGI. The CDR3 has 13 amino acids. The ends lost 7 bases at V and 5 bases at J; junction bases unmatched: 4.

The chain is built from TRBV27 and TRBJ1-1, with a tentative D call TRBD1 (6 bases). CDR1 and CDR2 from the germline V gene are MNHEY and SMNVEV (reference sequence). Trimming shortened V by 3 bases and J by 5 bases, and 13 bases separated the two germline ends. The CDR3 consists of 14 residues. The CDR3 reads CASSFRLRGTEAFF. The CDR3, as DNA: TGTGCCAGCAGTTTCAGGTTGAGGGGGACTGAAGCTTTCTTT.

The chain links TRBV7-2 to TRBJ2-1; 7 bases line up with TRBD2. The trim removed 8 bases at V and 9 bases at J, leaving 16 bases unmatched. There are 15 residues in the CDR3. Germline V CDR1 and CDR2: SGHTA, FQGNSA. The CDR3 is CASVPSGRPLGEQFF. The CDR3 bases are TGTGCCAGCGTCCCCTCCGGGAGGCCCCTGGGTGAGCAGTTCTTC.

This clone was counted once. The CDR3 region has the DNA TGTGCCATCAGCAGGGATAACACCGGGGAGCTGTTTTTT. Its protein product is CAISRDNTGELFF. The rearrangement uses TRBV10-3 and TRBJ2-2, with D possibly being TRBD1 (5 bases). V was cut by 6 bases and J by 2 bases, with 7 bases left in between. Germline V gives CDR1 ENHRY, CDR2 SYGVKD. The CDR3 spans 13 residues.

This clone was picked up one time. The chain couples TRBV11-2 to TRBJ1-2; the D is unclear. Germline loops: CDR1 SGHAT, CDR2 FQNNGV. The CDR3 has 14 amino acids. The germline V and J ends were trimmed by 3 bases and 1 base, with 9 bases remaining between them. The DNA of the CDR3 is TGTGCCAGCAGCTTCGACTTGGATAACTATGGCTACACCTTC. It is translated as CASSFDLDNYGYTF.

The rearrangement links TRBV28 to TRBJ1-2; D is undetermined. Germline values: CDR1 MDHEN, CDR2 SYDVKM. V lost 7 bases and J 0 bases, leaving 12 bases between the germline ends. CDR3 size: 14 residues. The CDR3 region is CASTLGSANYGYTF. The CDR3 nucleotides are TGTGCCAGCACCCTAGGCAGTGCTAACTATGGCTACACCTTC.

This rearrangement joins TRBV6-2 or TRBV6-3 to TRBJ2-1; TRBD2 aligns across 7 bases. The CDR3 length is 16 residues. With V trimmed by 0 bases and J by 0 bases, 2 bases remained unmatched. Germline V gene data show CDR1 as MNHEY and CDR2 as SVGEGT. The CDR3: CASSYSPGGSYNEQFF. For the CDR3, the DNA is TGTGCCAGCAGTTACTCTCCGGGAGGCTCCTACAATGAGCAGTTCTTC.

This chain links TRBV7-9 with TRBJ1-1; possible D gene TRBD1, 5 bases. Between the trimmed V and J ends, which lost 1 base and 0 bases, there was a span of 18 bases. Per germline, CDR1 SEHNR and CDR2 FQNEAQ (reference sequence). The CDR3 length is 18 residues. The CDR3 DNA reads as TGTGCCAGCAGCTTAGGTGGTAGGAGTGGCAGGGTGAACACTGAAGCTTTCTTT. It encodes CASSLGGRSGRVNTEAFF.

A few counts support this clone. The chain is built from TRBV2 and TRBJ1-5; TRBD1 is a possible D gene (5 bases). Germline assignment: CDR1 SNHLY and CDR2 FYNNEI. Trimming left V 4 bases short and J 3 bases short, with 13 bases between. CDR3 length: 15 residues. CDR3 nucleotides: TGTGCCAGCAGTGTGGGGGGAATCCACAATCAGCCCCAGCATTTT. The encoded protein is CASSVGGIHNQPQHF.

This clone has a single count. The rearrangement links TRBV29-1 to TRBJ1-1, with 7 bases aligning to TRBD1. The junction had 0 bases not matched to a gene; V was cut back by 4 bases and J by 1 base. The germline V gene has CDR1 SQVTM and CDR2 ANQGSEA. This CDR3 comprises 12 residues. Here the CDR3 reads CSVGQGNTEAFF. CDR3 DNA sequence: TGCAGCGTTGGACAGGGGAACACTGAAGCTTTCTTT. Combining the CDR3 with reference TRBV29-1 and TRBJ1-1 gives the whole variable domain SAVISQKPSRDICQRGTSLTIQCQVDSQVTMMFWYRQQPGQSLTLIATANQGSEATYESGFVIDKFPISRPNLTFSTLTVSNMSPEDSSIYLCSVGQGNTEAFFGQGTRLTVV.

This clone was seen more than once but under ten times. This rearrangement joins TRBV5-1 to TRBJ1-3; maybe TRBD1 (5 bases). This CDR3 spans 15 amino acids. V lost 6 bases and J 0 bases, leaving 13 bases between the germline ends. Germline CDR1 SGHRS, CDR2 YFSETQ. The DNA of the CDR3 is TGCGCCAGCACCCTGGGACTGTTCTCTGGAAACACCATATATTTT. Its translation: CASTLGLFSGNTIYF.

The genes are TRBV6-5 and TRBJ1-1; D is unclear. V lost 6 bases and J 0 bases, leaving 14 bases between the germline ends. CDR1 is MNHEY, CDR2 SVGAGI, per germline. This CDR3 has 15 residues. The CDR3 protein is CASSKADLMNTEAFF. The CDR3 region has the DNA TGTGCCAGCAGCAAGGCAGATCTAATGAACACTGAAGCTTTCTTT.

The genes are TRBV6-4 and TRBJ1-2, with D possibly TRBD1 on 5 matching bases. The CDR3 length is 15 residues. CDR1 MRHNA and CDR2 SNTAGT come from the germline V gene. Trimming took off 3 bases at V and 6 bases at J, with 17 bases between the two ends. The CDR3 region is CASSETPQGLDGYTF. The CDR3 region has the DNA TGTGCCAGCAGTGAGACCCCCCAGGGACTAGATGGCTACACCTTC.

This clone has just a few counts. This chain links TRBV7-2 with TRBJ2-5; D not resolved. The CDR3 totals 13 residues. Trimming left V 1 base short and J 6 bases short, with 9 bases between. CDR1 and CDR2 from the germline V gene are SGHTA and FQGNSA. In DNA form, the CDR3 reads TGTGCCAGCAGCTTAGGACTGGGGAAGACCCAGTACTTC. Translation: CASSLGLGKTQYF.

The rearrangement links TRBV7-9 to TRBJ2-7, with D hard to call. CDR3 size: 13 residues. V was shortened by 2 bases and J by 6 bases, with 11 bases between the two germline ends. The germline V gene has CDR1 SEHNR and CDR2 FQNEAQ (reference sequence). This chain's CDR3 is CASSLLGQSEQYV. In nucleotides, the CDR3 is TGTGCCAGCAGCTTATTAGGGCAGAGCGAGCAGTACGTC.

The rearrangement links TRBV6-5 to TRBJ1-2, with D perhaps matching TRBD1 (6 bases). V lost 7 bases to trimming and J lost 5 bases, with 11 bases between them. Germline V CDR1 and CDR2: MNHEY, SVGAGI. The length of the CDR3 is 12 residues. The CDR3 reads CASIKGEYGYTF. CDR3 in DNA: TGTGCCAGCATTAAGGGGGAGTATGGCTACACCTTC.

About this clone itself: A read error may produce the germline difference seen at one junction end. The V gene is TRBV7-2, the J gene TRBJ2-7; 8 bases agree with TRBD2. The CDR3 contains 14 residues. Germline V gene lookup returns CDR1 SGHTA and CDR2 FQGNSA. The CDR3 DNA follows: TGTGCCAGCAGTTTAGCGGGGAACTCCTACGAGCAGTACTTC. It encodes CASSLAGNSYEQYF.

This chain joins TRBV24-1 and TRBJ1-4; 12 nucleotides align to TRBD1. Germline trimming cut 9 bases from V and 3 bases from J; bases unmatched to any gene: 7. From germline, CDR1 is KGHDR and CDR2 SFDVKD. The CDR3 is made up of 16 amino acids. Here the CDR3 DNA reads TGTGCCACCCAGTCGGGACAGGGGGCGTCTAATGAAAAACTGTTTTTT. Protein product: CATQSGQGASNEKLFF.

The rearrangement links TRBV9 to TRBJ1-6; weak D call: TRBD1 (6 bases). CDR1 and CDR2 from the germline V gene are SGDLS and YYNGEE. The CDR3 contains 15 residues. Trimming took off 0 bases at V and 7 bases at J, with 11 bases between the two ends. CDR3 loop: CASSVVGGLNSPLHF. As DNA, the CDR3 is TGTGCCAGCAGCGTAGTTGGGGGGCTAAATTCACCCCTCCACTTT.

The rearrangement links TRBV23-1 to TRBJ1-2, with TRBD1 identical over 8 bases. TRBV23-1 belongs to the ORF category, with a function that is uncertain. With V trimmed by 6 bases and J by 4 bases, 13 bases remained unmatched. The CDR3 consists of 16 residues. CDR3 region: CASSLTHPGGAYGYTF. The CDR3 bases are TGCGCCAGCAGCCTTACTCACCCAGGGGGCGCCTATGGCTACACCTTC.

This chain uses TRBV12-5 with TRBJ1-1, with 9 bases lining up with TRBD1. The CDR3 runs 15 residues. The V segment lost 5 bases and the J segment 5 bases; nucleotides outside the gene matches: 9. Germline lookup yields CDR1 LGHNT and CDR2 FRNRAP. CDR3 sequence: CASGPKDRGTTEAFF. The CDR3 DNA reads TGTGCTAGTGGTCCTAAAGACAGGGGGACAACTGAAGCTTTCTTT.

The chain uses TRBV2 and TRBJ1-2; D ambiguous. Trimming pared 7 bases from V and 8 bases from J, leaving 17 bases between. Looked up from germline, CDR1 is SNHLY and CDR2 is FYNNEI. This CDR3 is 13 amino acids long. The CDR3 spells CASKEVGGGGYTF. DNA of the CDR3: TGTGCCAGCAAAGAGGTTGGAGGCGGGGGCTACACCTTC.

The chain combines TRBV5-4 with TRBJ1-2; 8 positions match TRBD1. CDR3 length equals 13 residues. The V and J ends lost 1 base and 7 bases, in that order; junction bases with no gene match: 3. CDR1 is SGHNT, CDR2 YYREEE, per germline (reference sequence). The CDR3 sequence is CASSLTGGAGYTF. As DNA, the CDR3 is TGTGCCAGCAGCTTGACAGGGGGAGCTGGCTACACCTTC.

DNA for the CDR3: TGTGCCAGCAGCGTAGGGTCCGGGGGCGACACTGAAGCTTTCTTT. Its translation: CASSVGSGGDTEAFF. The chain links TRBV9 to TRBJ1-1; D is possibly TRBD1 (6 bases). This CDR3 comprises 15 residues. Trimming shortened V by 0 bases and J by 3 bases, and 12 bases separated the two germline ends. The germline CDR1 and CDR2 sequences are SGDLS and YYNGEE.

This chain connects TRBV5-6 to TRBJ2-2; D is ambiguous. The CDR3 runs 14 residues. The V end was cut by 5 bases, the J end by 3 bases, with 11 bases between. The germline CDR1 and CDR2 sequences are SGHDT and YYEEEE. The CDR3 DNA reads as TGTGCCAGCAGGTCTGTCTGGGACACCGGGGAGCTGTTTTTT. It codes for CASRSVWDTGELFF. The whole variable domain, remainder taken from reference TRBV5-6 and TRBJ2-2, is DAGVTQSPTHLIKTRGQQVTLRCSPKSGHDTVSWYQQALGQGPQFIFQYYEEEERQRGNFPDRFSGHQFPNYSSELNVNALLLGDSALYLCASRSVWDTGELFFGEGSRLTVL.

The CDR3 nucleotides read TGCAGTGGGGGAGGGAACACTGAAGCTTTCTTT. As protein: CSGGGNTEAFF. V and J are TRBV20-1 and TRBJ1-1, with D unresolved. Germline V CDR1 and CDR2: DFQATT, SNEGSKA (reference sequence). V was clipped by 7 bases and J by 1 base, with 7 bases between them. The CDR3 extends over 11 amino acids.

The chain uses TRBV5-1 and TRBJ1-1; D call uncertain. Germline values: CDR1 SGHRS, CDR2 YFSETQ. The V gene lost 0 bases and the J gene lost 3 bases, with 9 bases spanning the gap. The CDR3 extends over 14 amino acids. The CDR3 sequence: CASSLEAGYTEAFF. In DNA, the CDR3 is TGCGCCAGCAGCTTGGAGGCAGGATACACTGAAGCTTTCTTT.

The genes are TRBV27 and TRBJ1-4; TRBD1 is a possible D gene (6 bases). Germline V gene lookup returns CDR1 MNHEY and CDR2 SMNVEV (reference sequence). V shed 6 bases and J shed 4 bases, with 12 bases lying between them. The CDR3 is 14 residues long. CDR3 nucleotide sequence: TGTGCCAGCAGGCCGGGACACTATAATGAAAAACTGTTTTTT. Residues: CASRPGHYNEKLFF.

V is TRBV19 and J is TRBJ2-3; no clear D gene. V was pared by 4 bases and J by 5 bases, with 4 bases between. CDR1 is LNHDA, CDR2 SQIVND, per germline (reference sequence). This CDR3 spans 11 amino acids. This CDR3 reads CASSTEDTQYF. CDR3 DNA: TGTGCCAGTAGTACGGAAGATACGCAGTATTTT.

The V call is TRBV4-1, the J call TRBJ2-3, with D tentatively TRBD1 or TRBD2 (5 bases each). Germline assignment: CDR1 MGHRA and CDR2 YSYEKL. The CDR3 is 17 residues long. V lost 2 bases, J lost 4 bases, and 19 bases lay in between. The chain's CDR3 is CASSQSGAYGGADTQYF. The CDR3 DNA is TGCGCCAGCAGCCAATCCGGGGCTTATGGGGGAGCAGATACGCAGTATTTT.